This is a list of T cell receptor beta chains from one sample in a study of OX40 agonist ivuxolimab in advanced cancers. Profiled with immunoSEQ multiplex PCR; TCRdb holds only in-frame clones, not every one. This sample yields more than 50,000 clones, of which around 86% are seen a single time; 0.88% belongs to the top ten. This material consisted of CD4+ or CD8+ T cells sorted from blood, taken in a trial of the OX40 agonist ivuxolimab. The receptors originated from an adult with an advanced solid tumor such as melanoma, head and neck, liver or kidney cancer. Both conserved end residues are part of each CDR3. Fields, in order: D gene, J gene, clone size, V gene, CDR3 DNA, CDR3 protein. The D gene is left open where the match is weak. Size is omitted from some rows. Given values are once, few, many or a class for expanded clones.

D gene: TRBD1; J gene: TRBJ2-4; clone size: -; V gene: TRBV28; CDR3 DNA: TGTGCCAGCAGTCGTACATATGGGACAGGTAACAAAAACATTCAGTACTTC; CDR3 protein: CASSRTYGTGNKNIQYF
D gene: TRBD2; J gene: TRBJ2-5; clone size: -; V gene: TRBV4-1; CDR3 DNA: TGCGCCAGCAGCCAAGATCTACTAGCGGGGGGAGGCCAAGAGACCCAGTACTTC; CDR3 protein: CASSQDLLAGGGQETQYF
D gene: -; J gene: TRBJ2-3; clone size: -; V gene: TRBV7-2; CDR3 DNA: TGTGCCAGCAGCTTATTTGTGAGTTCAGATACGCAGTATTTT; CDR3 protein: CASSLFVSSDTQYF
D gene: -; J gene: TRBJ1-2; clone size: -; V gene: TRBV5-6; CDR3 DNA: TGTGCCAGCAGCTTGGGCCCCCGGCAGGACTATGGCTACACCTTC; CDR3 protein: CASSLGPRQDYGYTF
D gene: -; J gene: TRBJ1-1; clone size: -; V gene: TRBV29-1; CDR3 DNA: TGCAGCGTCCAAACATTGGGGGGGCTACGAGAAGCTTTCTTT; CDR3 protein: CSVQTLGGLREAFF
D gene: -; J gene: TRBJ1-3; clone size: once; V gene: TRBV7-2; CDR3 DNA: TGTGCCAGCAGCTTAGAGTCCGGTCGTAGGAACTCTGGAAACACCATATATTTT; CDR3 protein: CASSLESGRRNSGNTIYF
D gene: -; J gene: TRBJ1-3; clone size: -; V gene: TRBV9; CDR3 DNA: TGTGCCAGCAGCGTAGAAGCGGAAGGAAACACCATATATTTT; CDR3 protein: CASSVEAEGNTIYF
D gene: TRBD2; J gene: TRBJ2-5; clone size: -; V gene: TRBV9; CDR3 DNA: TGTGCCAGCGCTCTAGCGGGAAGGGAGACCCAGTACTTC; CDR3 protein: CASALAGRETQYF
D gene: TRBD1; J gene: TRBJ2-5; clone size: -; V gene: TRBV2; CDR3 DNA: TGTGCCAGCAGCCGACGGTTTCGGACAGGGGAGAAAGAGACCCAGTACTTC; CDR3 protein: CASSRRFRTGEKETQYF
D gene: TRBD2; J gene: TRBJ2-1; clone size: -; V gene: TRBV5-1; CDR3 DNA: TGCGCCAGCAGCTTGGCCCCTAGCGGGATGTCGACCTACAATGAGCAGTTCTTC; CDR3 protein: CASSLAPSGMSTYNEQFF
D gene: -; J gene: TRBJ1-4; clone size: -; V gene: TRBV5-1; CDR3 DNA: TGCGCCAGCAGAGAAGACACAACCGGAGAAAAACTGTTTTTT; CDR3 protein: CASREDTTGEKLFF
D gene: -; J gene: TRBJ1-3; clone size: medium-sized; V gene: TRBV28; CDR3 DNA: TGTGCCAGCAGTCAACAGGAGCATGGAAACACCATATATTTT; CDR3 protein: CASSQQEHGNTIYF
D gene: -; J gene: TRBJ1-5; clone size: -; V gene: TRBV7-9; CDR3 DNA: TGTGCCAGCAGCTTAGATGGCACCGTAGCTGAGCCCCAGCATTTT; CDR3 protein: CASSLDGTVAEPQHF
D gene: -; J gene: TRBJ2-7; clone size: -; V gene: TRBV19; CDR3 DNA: TGTGCCAGTAGTATGAGTTTTGGCTACGAGCAGTACTTC; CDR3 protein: CASSMSFGYEQYF
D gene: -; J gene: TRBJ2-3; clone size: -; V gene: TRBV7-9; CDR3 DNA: TGTGCCAGCAGCTCCCTAGCAGGGGTCACAGATACGCAGTATTTT; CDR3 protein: CASSSLAGVTDTQYF
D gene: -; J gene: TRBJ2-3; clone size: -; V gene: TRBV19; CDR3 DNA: TGTGCCAGTAGTATAGGACTATCCACAGATACGCAGTATTTT; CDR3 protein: CASSIGLSTDTQYF
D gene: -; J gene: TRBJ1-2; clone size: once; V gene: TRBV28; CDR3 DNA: TGTGCCAGCAGTTCCCATATGGGTTCAGGGGATGGCCATGGCTACACCTTC; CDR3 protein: CASSSHMGSGDGHGYTF
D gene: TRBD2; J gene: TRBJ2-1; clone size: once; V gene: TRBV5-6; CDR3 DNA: TGTGCCAGCACCTCCCTAGCGGGAGTCTTCTACAATGAGCAGTTCTTC; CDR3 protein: CASTSLAGVFYNEQFF
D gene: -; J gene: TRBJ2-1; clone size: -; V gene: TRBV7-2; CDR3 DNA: TGTGCCAGCAGCTTAGTTATAGCGGTATCCTACAATGAGCAGTTCTTC; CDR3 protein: CASSLVIAVSYNEQFF
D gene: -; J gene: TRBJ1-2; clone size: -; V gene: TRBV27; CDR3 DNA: TGTGCCAGCAGTAACCGGGACCAGACGTATGGCTACACCTTC; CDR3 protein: CASSNRDQTYGYTF
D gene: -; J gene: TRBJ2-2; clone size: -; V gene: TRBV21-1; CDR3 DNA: TGTGCCAGCAGCAAAGGACCCAGGGACGGGGAGCTGTTTTTT; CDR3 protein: CASSKGPRDGELFF
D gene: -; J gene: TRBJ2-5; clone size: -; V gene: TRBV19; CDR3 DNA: TGTGCCACTCGAGGTCCCGAGACCCAGTACTTC; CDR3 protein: CATRGPETQYF
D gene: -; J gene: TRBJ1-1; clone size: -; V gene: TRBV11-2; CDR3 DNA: TGTGCCAGCAGCTTGGCCGGAGGAACTGAAGCTTTCTTT; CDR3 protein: CASSLAGGTEAFF
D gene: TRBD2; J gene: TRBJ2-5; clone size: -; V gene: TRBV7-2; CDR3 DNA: TGTGCCAGCAGCTTAGCCGGGACTAGCGTAGAGACCCAGTACTTC; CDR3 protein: CASSLAGTSVETQYF
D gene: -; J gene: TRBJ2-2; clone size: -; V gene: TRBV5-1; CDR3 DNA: TGCGCCAGCAGCTTCTACCACCAGATGGCCGGGGAGCTGTTTTTT; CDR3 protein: CASSFYHQMAGELFF
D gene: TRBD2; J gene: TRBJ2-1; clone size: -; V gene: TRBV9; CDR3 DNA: TGTGCCAGCAGCGTAGTTGGCGGGAGGGCCGATGAGCAGTTCTTC; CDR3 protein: CASSVVGGRADEQFF
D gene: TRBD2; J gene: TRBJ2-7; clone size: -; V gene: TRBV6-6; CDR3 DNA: TGTGCCAGCAGTTTCTCCCACGGTAGCGGGGGATTCGAGCAGTACTTC; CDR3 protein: CASSFSHGSGGFEQYF
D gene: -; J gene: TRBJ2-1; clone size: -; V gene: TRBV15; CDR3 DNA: TGTGCCACCAGCAGCTACAATGAGCAGTTCTTC; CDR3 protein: CATSSYNEQFF
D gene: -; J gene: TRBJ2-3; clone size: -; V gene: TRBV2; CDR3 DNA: TGTGCCAGCAGTGTTGGGCGGGACCCTAGCACAGATACGCAGTATTTT; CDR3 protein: CASSVGRDPSTDTQYF
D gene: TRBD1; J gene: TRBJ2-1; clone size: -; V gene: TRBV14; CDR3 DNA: TGTGCCAGCAGCAAACCGGGACAGGGGGCGTATGAGCAGTTCTTC; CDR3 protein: CASSKPGQGAYEQFF
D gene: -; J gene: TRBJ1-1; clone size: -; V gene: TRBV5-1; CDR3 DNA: TGCGCCAGCAGCTTGGCCCACGGGGGGATGATGAACACTGAAGCTTTCTTT; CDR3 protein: CASSLAHGGMMNTEAFF
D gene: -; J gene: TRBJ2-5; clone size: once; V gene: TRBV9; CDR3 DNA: TGTGCCAGTTATAGGGTCCTCCAAGAGACCCAGTACTTC; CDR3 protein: CASYRVLQETQYF
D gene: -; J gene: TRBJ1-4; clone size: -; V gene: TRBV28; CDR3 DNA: TGTGCCAGCAGTTTAAGGGAGGCTAATGAAAAACTGTTTTTT; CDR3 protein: CASSLREANEKLFF
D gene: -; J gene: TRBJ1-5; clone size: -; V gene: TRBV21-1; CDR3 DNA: TGTGCCAGCAGCAAAGTTAACAGGGGTTCGGGGAATCAGCCCCAGCATTTT; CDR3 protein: CASSKVNRGSGNQPQHF
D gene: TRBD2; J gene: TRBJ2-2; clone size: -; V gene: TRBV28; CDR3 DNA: TGTGCCAGCAGAGCGGGATACACCGGGGAGCTGTTTTTT; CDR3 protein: CASRAGYTGELFF
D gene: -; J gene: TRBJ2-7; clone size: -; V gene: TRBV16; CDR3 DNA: TGTGCCAGCAGCCAATCTACGGGCCCAACGGAGCAGTACTTC; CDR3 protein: CASSQSTGPTEQYF
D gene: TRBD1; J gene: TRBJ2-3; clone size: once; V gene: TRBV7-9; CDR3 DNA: TGTGCCAGCAGCCCGGGACAGGGTAGCACAGATACGCAGTATTTT; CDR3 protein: CASSPGQGSTDTQYF
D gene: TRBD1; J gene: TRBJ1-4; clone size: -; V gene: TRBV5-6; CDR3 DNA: TGTGCCAGCAGCTTGGGGATTGGGACAGTTGTTCTGTTTTTT; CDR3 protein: CASSLGIGTVVLFF
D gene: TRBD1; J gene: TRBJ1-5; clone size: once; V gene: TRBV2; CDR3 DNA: TGTGCCAGCAGGAGGGACAGGAATCAGCCCCAGCATTTT; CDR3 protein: CASRRDRNQPQHF
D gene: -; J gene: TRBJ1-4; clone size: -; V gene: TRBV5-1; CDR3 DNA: TGCGCCAGCAGCTTGGTAGGGTTTACGACTAATGAAAAACTGTTTTTT; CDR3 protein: CASSLVGFTTNEKLFF
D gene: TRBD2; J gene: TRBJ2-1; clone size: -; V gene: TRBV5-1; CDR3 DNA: TGCGCCAGCAGCCGAGGGACTAGCGGGGGGGCCTACAATGAGCAGTTCTTC; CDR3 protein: CASSRGTSGGAYNEQFF